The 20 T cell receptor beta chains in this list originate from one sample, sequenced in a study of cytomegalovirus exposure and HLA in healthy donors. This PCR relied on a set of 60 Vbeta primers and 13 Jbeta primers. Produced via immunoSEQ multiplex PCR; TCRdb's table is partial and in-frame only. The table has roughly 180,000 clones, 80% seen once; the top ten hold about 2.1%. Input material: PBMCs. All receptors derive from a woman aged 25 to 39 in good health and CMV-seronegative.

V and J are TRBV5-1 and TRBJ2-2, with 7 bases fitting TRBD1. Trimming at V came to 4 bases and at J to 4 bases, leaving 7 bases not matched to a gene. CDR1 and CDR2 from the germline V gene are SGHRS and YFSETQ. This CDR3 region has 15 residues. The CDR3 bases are TGCGCCAGCAGCCCGACAGGGTCGGGCACCGGGGAGCTGTTTTTT. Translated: CASSPTGSGTGELFF.

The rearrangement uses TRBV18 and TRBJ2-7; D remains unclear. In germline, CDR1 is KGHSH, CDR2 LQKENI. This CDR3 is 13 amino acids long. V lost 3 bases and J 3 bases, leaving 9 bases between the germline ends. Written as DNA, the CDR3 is TGTGCCAGCTCACCCCGACAAGTCTACGAGCAGTACTTC. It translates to CASSPRQVYEQYF.

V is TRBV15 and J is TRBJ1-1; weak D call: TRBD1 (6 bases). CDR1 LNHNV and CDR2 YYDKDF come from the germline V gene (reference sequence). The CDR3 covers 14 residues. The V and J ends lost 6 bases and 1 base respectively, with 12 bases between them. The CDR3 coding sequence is TGTGCCACCAGTAAGGACAGAACGAACACTGAAGCTTTCTTT. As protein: CATSKDRTNTEAFF. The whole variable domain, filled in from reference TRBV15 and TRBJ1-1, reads DAMVIQNPRYQVTQFGKPVTLSCSQTLNHNVMYWYQQKSSQAPKLLFHYYDKDFNNEADTPDNFQSRRPNTSFCFLDIRSPGLGDTAMYLCATSKDRTNTEAFFGQGTRLTVV.

The CDR3 DNA reads TGTGCCAGCAGTTTTACGACGGGGGGTGAAAAACTGTTTTTT. Translated, it gives CASSFTTGGEKLFF. The chain combines TRBV27 with TRBJ1-4; a weak D match, TRBD1 (5 bases). This CDR3 comprises 14 residues. Trimming shortened V by 3 bases and J by 7 bases, and 12 bases separated the two germline ends. Looked up from germline, CDR1 is MNHEY and CDR2 is SMNVEV (reference sequence).

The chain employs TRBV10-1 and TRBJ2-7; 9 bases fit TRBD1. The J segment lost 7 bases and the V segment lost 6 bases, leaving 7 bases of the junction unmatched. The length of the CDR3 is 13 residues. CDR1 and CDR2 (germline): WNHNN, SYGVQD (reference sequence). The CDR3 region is CASSPGQGGEQYF. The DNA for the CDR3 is TGCGCCAGCAGCCCGGGACAGGGAGGAGAGCAGTACTTC.

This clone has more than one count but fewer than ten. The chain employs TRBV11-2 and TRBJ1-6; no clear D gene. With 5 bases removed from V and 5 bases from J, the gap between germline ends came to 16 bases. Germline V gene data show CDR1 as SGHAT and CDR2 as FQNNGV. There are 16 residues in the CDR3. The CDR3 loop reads CASSPRRGRDNSPLHF. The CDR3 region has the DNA TGTGCCAGCAGCCCCCGCCGGGGAAGGGATAATTCACCCCTCCACTTT.

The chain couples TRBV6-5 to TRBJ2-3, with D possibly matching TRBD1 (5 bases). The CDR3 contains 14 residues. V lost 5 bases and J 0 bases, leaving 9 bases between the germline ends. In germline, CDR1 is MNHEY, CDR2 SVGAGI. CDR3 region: CASSHRGSTDTQYF. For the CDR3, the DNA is TGTGCCAGCAGTCATAGGGGAAGCACAGATACGCAGTATTTT.

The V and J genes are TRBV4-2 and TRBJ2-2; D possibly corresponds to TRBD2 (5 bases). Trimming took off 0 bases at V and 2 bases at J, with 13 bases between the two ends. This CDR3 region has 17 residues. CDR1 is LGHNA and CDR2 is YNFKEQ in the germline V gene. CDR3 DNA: TGTGCCAGCAGCCAAGATCTGCGCGGGTCCAACACCGGGGAGCTGTTTTTT. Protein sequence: CASSQDLRGSNTGELFF.

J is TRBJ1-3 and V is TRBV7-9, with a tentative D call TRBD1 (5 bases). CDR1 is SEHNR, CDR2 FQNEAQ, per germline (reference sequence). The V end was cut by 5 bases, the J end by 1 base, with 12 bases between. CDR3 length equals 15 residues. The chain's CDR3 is CASSPQGGSGNTIYF. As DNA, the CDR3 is TGTGCCAGCAGCCCCCAGGGTGGATCTGGAAACACCATATATTTT.

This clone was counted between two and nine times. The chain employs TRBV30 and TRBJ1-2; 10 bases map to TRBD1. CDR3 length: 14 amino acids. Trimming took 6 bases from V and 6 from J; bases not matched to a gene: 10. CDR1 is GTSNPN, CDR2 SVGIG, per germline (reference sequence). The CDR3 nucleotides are TGTGCCTGTGACAGGGGGCGACGATCGAATGGCTACACCTTC. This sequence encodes CACDRGRRSNGYTF.

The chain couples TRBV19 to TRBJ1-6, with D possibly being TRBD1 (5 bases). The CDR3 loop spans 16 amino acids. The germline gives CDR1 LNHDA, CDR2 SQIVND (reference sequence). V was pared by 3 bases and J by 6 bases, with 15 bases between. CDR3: CASSIPATETNSPLHF. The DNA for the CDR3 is TGTGCCAGTAGTATTCCCGCGACAGAAACTAATTCACCCCTCCACTTT.

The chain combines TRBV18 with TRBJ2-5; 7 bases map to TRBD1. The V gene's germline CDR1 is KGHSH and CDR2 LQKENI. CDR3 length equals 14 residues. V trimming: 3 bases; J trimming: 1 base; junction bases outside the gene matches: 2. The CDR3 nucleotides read TGTGCCAGCTCACCGAGGACAGGCCAAGAGACCCAGTACTTC. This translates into CASSPRTGQETQYF.

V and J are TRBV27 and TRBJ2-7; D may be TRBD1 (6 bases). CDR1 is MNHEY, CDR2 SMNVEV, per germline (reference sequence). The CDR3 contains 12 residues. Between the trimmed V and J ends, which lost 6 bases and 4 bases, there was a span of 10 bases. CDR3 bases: TGTGCCAGCAGCCATAGGGGGTACGAGCAGTACTTC. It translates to CASSHRGYEQYF.

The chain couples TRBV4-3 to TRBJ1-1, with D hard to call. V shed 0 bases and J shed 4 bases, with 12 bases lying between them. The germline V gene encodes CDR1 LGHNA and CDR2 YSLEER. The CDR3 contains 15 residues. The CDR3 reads CASSQDGGSLTEAFF. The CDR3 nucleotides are TGCGCCAGCAGCCAAGATGGCGGCAGTCTCACTGAAGCTTTCTTT.

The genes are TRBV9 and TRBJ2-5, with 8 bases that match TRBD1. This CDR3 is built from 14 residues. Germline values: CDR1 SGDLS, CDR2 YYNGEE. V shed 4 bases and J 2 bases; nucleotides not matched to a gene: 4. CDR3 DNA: TGTGCCAGCAGCTTCGGACAGGGTCAAGAGACCCAGTACTTC. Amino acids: CASSFGQGQETQYF. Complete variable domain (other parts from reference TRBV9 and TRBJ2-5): DSGVTQTPKHLITATGQRVTLRCSPRSGDLSVYWYQQSLDQGLQFLIQYYNGEERAKGNILERFSAQQFPDLHSELNLSSLELGDSALYFCASSFGQGQETQYFGPGTRLLVL.

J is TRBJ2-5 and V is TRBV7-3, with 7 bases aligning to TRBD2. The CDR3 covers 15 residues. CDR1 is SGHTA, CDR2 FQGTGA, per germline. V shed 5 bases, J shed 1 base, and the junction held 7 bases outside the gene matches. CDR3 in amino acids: CASSRGGGVQETQYF. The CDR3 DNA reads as TGTGCCAGCAGCCGTGGGGGGGGTGTCCAAGAGACCCAGTACTTC.

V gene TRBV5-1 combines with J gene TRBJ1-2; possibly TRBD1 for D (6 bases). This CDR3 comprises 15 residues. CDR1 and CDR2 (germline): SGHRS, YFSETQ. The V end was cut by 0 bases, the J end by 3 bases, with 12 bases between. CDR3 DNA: TGCGCCAGCAGCTTGGACAGGGTCTATGACTATGGCTACACCTTC. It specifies CASSLDRVYDYGYTF.

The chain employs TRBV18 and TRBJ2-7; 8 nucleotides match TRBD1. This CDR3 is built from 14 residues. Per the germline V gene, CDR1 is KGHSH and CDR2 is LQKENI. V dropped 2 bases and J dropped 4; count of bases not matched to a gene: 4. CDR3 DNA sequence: TGTGCCAGCTCACCAAGGACAGGGTCGTACGAGCAGTACTTC. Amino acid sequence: CASSPRTGSYEQYF.

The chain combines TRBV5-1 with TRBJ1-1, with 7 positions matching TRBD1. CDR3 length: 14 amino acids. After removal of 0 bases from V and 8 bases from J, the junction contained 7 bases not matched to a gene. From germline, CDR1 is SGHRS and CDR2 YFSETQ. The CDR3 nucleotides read TGCGCCAGCAGCTTGGTGGTCGGGGACAGCGAAGCTTTCTTT. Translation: CASSLVVGDSEAFF.

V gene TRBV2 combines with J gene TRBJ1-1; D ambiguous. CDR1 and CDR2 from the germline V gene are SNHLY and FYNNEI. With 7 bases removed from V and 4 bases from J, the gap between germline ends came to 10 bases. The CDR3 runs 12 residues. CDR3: CASTSEGTEAFF. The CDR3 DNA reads TGTGCCAGCACCTCCGAGGGCACTGAAGCTTTCTTT.